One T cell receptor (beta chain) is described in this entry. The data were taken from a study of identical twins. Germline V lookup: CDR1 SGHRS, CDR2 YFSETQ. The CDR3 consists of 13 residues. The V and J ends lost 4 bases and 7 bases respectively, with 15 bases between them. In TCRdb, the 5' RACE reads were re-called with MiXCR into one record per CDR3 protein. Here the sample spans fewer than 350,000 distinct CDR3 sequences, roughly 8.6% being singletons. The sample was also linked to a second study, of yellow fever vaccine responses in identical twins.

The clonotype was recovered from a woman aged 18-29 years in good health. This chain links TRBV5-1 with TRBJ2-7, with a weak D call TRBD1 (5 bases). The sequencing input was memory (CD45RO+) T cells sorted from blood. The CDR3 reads CASSQGSLQEQYF. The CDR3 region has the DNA TGCGCCAGCAGCCAGGGCTCTTTGCAGGAGCAGTACTTC.